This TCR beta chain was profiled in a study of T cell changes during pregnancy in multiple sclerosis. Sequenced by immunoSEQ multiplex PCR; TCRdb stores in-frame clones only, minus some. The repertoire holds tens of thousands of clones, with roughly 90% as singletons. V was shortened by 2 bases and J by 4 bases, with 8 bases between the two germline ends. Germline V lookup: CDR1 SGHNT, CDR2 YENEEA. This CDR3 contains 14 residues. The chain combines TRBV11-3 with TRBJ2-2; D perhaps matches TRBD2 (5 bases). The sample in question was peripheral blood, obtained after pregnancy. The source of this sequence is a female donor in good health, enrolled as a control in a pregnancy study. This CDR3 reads CASSLKGGTGELFF. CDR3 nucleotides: TGTGCCAGCAGCTTAAAAGGAGGCACCGGGGAGCTGTTTTTT.